This T cell receptor beta chain appears in the sequencing data of a study of blood T cell repertoires in COVID-19. About the research overall: Both acute and convalescent COVID-19 samples were obtained from the United States, Italy and Spain. Sources were T cells, B-cell-depleted T cells, or PBMCs; the material itself was cDNA or gDNA.

This clone was observed once. In Seattle, patients joined the study during active infection and were tracked longitudinally. In the source study's methods: By means of reference gene primer amplification, nucleated cell counts were estimated. Some clones are missing from TCRdb's copy, which holds only in-frame ones; the method was immunoSEQ multiplex PCR. The V and J calls and clone size come from that table; D and trimming were worked out from the DNA. This sample yields under 550,000 clones, of which around 90% are seen a single time; approximately 0.92% belongs to the top ten. Trimming left V 8 bases short and J 7 bases short, with 15 bases between. Germline CDR1 and CDR2: SGHVS and FQNEAQ. The CDR3 totals 14 residues.

This clonotype was obtained from a man in his late teens or twenties with COVID-19, enrolled during active disease. The sequencing input was peripheral blood. The genes are TRBV7-8 and TRBJ1-6; maybe TRBD1 (5 bases). CDR3 sequence (DNA): TGTGCCAGCGGGACGGCTCGGGGGAATTCACCCCTCCACTTT. Its translation: CASGTARGNSPLHF.